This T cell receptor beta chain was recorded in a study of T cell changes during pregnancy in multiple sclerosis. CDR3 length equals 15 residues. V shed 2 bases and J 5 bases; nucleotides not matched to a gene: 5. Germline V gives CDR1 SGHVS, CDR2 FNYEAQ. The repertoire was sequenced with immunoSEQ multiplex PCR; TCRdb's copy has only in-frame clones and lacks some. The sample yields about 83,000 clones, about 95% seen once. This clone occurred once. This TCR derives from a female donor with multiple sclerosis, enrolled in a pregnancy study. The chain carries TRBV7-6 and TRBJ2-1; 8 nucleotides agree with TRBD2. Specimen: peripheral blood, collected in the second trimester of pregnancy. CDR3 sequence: CASSLTGGPDNEQFF. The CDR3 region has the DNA TGTGCCAGCAGCTTAACGGGAGGGCCAGACAATGAGCAGTTCTTC.